Reported below is one T cell receptor (beta chain). Germline CDR1 reads SQVTM; CDR2 reads ANQGSEA. This CDR3 comprises 12 residues. J lost 6 bases, V lost 5 bases, and 6 bases had no gene match. The record originates from a study of shared clonotypes between healthy human individuals. TCRdb keeps only in-frame clones here, not all; method: immunoSEQ multiplex PCR. The table shows some 2.3 million clones, with 85% to 95% occurring only once. The sequence came from a man aged 18-30 years in good health. Some clones in this sample may be carry-over from other donors' samples. Source material: naive CD4+ T cells from PBMCs. Stated subset: CD45RA+ positively selected. The V call is TRBV29-1, the J call TRBJ1-1, with 7 positions matching TRBD1. The CDR3 here is CSVSPGGSEAFF. The CDR3 coding sequence is TGCAGCGTTTCCCCAGGGGGATCTGAAGCTTTCTTT.